This passage covers 25 T cell receptor beta chains from one sample sequenced in a study of blood T cell repertoires in COVID-19. Generated by immunoSEQ multiplex PCR, the TCRdb table keeps only in-frame clones and is missing some. The data show 200,000 or so clones, 84% seen once. The sequenced sample consisted of peripheral blood. These receptors were collected from a woman in her seventies with active or convalescent COVID-19.

On this clone: Distinct nucleotide sequences in the sample also encode this CDR3. The chain joins TRBV5-1 to TRBJ2-1; D is perhaps TRBD2 (6 bases). This CDR3 is 15 amino acids long. Trimming shortened V by 2 bases and J by 0 bases, and 9 bases separated the two germline ends. Germline values: CDR1 SGHRS, CDR2 YFSETQ. The CDR3 DNA reads TGCGCCAGCAGCTTAGCGGGTAGCTCCTACAATGAGCAGTTCTTC. Encoded protein: CASSLAGSSYNEQFF.

The CDR3 bases are TGTGCCAGCAGCACGTTGACCGGCAACAGGGATGGCTACACCTTC. Translation gives CASSTLTGNRDGYTF. The chain has TRBV6-5 and TRBJ1-2; D may be TRBD1 (6 bases). Trimming pared 6 bases from V and 6 bases from J, leaving 20 bases between. CDR1 is MNHEY, CDR2 SVGAGI, per germline. This CDR3 spans 15 amino acids.

This chain joins TRBV7-2 and TRBJ2-3; the D gene is possibly TRBD2 (5 bases). The germline CDR1 and CDR2 sequences are SGHTA and FQGNSA. The CDR3 consists of 16 residues. V was cut by 5 bases and J by 3 bases, with 18 bases left in between. Here the CDR3 DNA reads TGTGCCAGCAGCCCCGCGTATGGAGGCGGGACAGATACGCAGTATTTT. It specifies CASSPAYGGGTDTQYF.

This clone is labeled medium-sized. The gene calls are TRBV6-2 or TRBV6-3 and TRBJ2-1; 7 positions agree with TRBD2. Trimming removed 2 bases from V and 2 bases from J; junction bases left unmatched: 3. The CDR3 totals 15 residues. Germline CDR1 and CDR2: MNHEY and SVGEGT. In nucleotides, the CDR3 is TGTGCCAGCAGTTACGCGGGAGAAGCCTACAATGAGCAGTTCTTC. Encoded protein: CASSYAGEAYNEQFF.

The chain is built from TRBV14 and TRBJ1-2; D is unresolved. This CDR3 is built from 18 residues. Germline values: CDR1 SGHDN, CDR2 FVKESK. Trimming stripped 2 bases from V and 2 bases from J, with 21 bases between. CDR3 region: CASSQSRGLRNPNYGYTF. Here the CDR3 DNA reads TGTGCCAGCAGCCAATCCCGCGGACTTCGAAATCCCAACTATGGCTACACCTTC.

Only one count was recorded for this clone. The chain is built from TRBV6-2 or TRBV6-3 and TRBJ2-1, with D maybe TRBD2 (6 bases). CDR3 length equals 17 residues. V was clipped by 2 bases and J by 2 bases, with 16 bases between them. CDR1 and CDR2 from the germline V gene are MNHEY and SVGEGT. The CDR3: CASSYTPFPGAYNEQFF. The CDR3 bases are TGTGCCAGCAGTTACACACCTTTCCCGGGAGCCTACAATGAGCAGTTCTTC.

The V call is TRBV2, the J call TRBJ1-2; 7 bases line up with TRBD1. This CDR3 contains 15 residues. Germline assignment: CDR1 SNHLY and CDR2 FYNNEI. With V trimmed by 8 bases and J by 4 bases, 13 bases remained unmatched. The CDR3 coding sequence is TGTGCCAGCGTTTTGCAGGGGGGTAGGGTCTATGGCTACACCTTC. Its translation is CASVLQGGRVYGYTF.

As for this clone: The junction and the germline gene differ at one end; a read error may be behind it. The chain joins TRBV7-3 to TRBJ2-2; D not resolved. Germline V lookup: CDR1 SGHTA, CDR2 FQGTGA. The CDR3 runs to 14 residues. The DNA for the CDR3 is TGTGCCAGCAGCCTAACTCGGGACACCGGGGAGCTGTTTTTT. Protein: CASSLTRDTGELFF.

This chain joins TRBV7-3 and TRBJ2-1, with D tentatively TRBD2 (7 bases). V gave up 6 bases and J gave up 13 bases, with 22 bases separating them. The CDR3 runs 14 residues. The germline V gene encodes CDR1 SGHTA and CDR2 FQGTGA. The CDR3 spells CASSTIGGVDQQFF. The CDR3 nucleotides read TGTGCCAGCAGTACGATAGGGGGGGTAGACCAACAGTTCTTC.

CDR3 protein: CASSLEGFSYNEQFF. The CDR3 DNA sequence: TGCGCCAGCAGCTTGGAGGGGTTCTCCTACAATGAGCAGTTCTTC. The chain has TRBV5-1 and TRBJ2-1, with D perhaps matching TRBD1 (5 bases). V was clipped by 0 bases and J by 0 bases, with 7 bases between them. CDR1 and CDR2 from the germline V gene are SGHRS and YFSETQ. This CDR3 region has 15 residues.

The chain recombines TRBV2 with TRBJ2-6; TRBD1 matches at 7 bases. CDR3 length: 15 amino acids. The V and J ends lost 5 bases and 3 bases, in that order; junction bases with no gene match: 4. Germline loops: CDR1 SNHLY, CDR2 FYNNEI. CDR3 sequence (DNA): TGTGCCAGCAGTAAAGACAGGGTTGGGGCCAACGTCCTGACTTTC. Translated, it gives CASSKDRVGANVLTF.

V gene TRBV19 combines with J gene TRBJ1-3; 7 nucleotides match TRBD1. There are 13 residues in the CDR3. Germline V lookup: CDR1 LNHDA, CDR2 SQIVND (reference sequence). The V segment lost 9 bases and the J segment 4 bases; nucleotides outside the gene matches: 6. The CDR3 DNA reads TGTGCCAGCGAAACAGGGGTCGGAAACACCATATATTTT. Encoded protein: CASETGVGNTIYF.

The rearrangement uses TRBV4-2 and TRBJ2-7; 9 nucleotides agree with TRBD2. The CDR3 spans 15 residues. The trim removed 4 bases at V and 2 bases at J, leaving 6 bases unmatched. Germline lookup yields CDR1 LGHNA and CDR2 YNFKEQ. CDR3 in amino acids: CASSLGLADPYEQYF. The CDR3 DNA follows: TGTGCCAGCAGCCTGGGACTAGCTGACCCCTACGAGCAGTACTTC.

This chain links TRBV7-9 with TRBJ2-1; 7 bases fit TRBD1. Unmatched junction bases numbered 3, after V lost 4 bases and J lost 3 bases. Germline V lookup: CDR1 SEHNR, CDR2 FQNEAQ (reference sequence). The CDR3 runs to 14 residues. CDR3 nucleotide sequence: TGTGCCAGCAGCTACCGGGACAGCTACAATGAGCAGTTCTTC. Amino acid sequence: CASSYRDSYNEQFF.

The rearrangement joins TRBV28 to TRBJ1-1, with a weak D call TRBD1 (6 bases). With 10 bases removed from V and 4 bases from J, the gap between germline ends came to 22 bases. CDR1 is MDHEN, CDR2 SYDVKM, per germline. This CDR3 contains 15 residues. CDR3 nucleotide sequence: TGTGCCATCCAACCGACAGGTCTTGGGGGCACTGAAGCTTTCTTT. Amino acid sequence: CAIQPTGLGGTEAFF.

CDR3 DNA sequence: TGTGCCAGCAGCTTAGACGGGGGTGGAACTGAAGCTTTCTTT. This translates into CASSLDGGGTEAFF. The chain has TRBV5-4 and TRBJ1-1, with a weak D call TRBD1 (5 bases). CDR1 SGHNT and CDR2 YYREEE come from the germline V gene (reference sequence). Trimming shortened V by 2 bases and J by 5 bases, and 13 bases separated the two germline ends. The CDR3 runs to 14 residues.

The CDR3 coding sequence is TGCGCCAGCAGCAGAACAGGGAGCACAGATACGCAGTATTTT. As protein: CASSRTGSTDTQYF. This chain links TRBV5-1 with TRBJ2-3; D is possibly TRBD1 (6 bases). Germline V CDR1 and CDR2: SGHRS, YFSETQ. Trimming cost V 4 bases and J 0 bases, with 9 bases left between them. The CDR3 contains 14 residues.

This chain connects TRBV29-1 to TRBJ2-7; a possible D gene is TRBD2 (6 bases). The CDR3 extends over 16 amino acids. Germline CDR1 is SQVTM and CDR2 is ANQGSEA. V was clipped by 4 bases and J by 6 bases, with 25 bases between them. The DNA of the CDR3 is TGCAGCGTTGCTTGGGCGGATGGAGGGCCAGTAAGCGAGCAGTACTTC. Residues: CSVAWADGGPVSEQYF.

This chain connects TRBV2 to TRBJ2-1; D is perhaps TRBD1 (6 bases). Trimming pared 5 bases from V and 8 bases from J, leaving 19 bases between. There are 15 residues in the CDR3. The V gene's germline CDR1 is SNHLY and CDR2 FYNNEI. The CDR3 coding sequence is TGTGCCAGCAGTCCTGACAGGCTAGGTTTGGATGAGCAGTTCTTC. Its protein is CASSPDRLGLDEQFF. The variable domain in full, with the rest retrieved from reference TRBV2 and TRBJ2-1, is EPEVTQTPSHQVTQMGQEVILRCVPISNHLYFYWYRQILGQKVEFLVSFYNNEISEKSEIFDDQFSVERPDGSNFTLKIRSTKLEDSAMYFCASSPDRLGLDEQFFGPGTRLTVL.

The gene calls are TRBV5-1 and TRBJ1-1; 8 bases are shared with TRBD1. Germline CDR1 is SGHRS and CDR2 is YFSETQ. The junction had 11 bases not matched to a gene; V was cut back by 5 bases and J by 2 bases. The CDR3 contains 16 residues. The CDR3 region is CASRIQAGTGNTEAFF. The CDR3 bases are TGCGCCAGCAGAATACAAGCCGGGACAGGAAACACTGAAGCTTTCTTT. Full variable domain (remainder filled in from reference TRBV5-1 and TRBJ1-1): KAGVTQTPRYLIKTRGQQVTLSCSPISGHRSVSWYQQTPGQGLQFLFEYFSETQRNKGNFPGRFSGRQFSNSRSEMNVSTLELGDSALYLCASRIQAGTGNTEAFFGQGTRLTVV.

This chain uses TRBV2 with TRBJ1-2, with unresolved D. There are 14 residues in the CDR3. The germline CDR1 and CDR2 sequences are SNHLY and FYNNEI. The germline V and J ends were trimmed by 8 bases and 6 bases, with 19 bases remaining between them. Here the CDR3 DNA reads TGTGCCAGCTCAGTCCTTCCGCGGCGGGATGGCTACACCTTC. This translates into CASSVLPRRDGYTF.

The chain is built from TRBV7-9 and TRBJ2-3; D perhaps matches TRBD1 (5 bases). This CDR3 has 15 amino acids. Per the germline V gene, CDR1 is SEHNR and CDR2 is FQNEAQ (reference sequence). V was shortened by 4 bases and J by 6 bases, with 17 bases between the two germline ends. The CDR3 sequence is CASSSQFGARDTQYF. CDR3 DNA: TGTGCCAGCAGCTCCCAGTTTGGGGCCCGGGATACGCAGTATTTT.

The chain carries TRBV19 and TRBJ1-6, with D tentatively TRBD1 (6 bases). This CDR3 is built from 14 residues. CDR1 and CDR2 (germline): LNHDA, SQIVND (reference sequence). Trimming stripped 5 bases from V and 8 bases from J, with 13 bases between. CDR3 sequence: CASSVTGRHSPLHF. The CDR3 bases are TGTGCCAGTAGTGTGACAGGACGCCATTCACCCCTCCACTTT.

This CDR3 is CASSLRGRDGYTF. DNA for the CDR3: TGTGCCAGCAGTTTAAGGGGAAGGGATGGCTACACCTTC. The chain carries TRBV12-3 or TRBV12-4 and TRBJ1-2; D may be TRBD1 (5 bases). This CDR3 is built from 13 residues. V was cut by 2 bases and J by 6 bases, with 10 bases left in between.

This sequence joins TRBV18 and TRBJ2-5; TRBD1 aligns across 7 bases. The CDR3 extends over 14 amino acids. With 2 bases clipped from V and 5 bases from J, the junction kept 5 bases outside the gene matches. Germline lookup yields CDR1 KGHSH and CDR2 LQKENI. CDR3 sequence (DNA): TGTGCCAGCTCACCAGAGGGGGCCTTGGAGACCCAGTACTTC. It yields the protein CASSPEGALETQYF.